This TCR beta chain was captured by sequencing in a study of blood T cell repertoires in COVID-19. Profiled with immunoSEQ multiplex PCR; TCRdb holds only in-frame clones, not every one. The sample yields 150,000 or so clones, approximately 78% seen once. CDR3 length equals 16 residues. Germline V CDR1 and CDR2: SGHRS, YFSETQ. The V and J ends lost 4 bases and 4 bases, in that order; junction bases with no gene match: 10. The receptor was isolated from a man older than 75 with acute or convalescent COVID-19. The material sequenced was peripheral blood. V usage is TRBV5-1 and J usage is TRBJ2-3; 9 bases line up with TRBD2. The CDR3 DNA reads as TGCGCCAGCAGCGCCCGGGGCGGGGGGGCCCCAGATACGCAGTATTTT. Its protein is CASSARGGGAPDTQYF.